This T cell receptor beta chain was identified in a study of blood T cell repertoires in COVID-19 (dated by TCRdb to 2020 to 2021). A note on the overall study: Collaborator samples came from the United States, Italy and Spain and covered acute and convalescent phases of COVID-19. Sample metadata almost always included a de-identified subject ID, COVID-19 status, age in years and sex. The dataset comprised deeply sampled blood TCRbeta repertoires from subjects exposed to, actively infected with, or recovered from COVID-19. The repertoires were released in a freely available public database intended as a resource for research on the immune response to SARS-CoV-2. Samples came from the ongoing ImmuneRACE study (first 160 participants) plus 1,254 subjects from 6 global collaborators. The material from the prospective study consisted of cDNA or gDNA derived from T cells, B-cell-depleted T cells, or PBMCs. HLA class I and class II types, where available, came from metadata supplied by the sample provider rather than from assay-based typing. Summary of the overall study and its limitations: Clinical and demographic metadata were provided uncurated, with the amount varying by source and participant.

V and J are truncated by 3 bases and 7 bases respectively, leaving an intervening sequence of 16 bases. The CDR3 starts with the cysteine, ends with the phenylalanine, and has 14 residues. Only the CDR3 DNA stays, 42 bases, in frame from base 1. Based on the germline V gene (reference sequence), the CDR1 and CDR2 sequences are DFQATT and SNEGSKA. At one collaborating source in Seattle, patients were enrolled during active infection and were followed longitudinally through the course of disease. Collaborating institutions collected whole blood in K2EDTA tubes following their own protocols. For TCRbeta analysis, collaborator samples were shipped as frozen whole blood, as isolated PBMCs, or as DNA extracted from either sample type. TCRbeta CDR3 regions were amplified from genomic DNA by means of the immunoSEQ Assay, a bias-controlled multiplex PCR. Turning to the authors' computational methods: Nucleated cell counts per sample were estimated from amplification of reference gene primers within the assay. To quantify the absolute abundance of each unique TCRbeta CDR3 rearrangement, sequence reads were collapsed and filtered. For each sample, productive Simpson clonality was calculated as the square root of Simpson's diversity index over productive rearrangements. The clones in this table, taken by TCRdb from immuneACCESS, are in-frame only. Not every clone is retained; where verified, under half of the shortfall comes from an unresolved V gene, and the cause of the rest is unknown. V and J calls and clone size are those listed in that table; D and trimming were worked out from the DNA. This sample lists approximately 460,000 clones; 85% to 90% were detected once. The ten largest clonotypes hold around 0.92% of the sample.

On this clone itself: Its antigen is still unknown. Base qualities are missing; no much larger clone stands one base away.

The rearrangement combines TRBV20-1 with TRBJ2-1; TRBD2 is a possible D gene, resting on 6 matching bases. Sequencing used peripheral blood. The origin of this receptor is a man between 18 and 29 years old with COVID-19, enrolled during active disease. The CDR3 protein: CSASLPGAGNEQFF. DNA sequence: TGCAGTGCTAGTCTACCGGGCGCGGGGAATGAGCAGTTCTTC.